These 31 T cell receptor beta chains came from one sample sequenced in a study of metastatic and nonmetastatic thyroid tumors. Thyroid surgery had not been preceded by any treatment in any patient. TCRdb redid the clone calls on the PCR reads using MiXCR. Among 30,000 or so clones listed, about 31% were seen once. Sequencing was performed on blood. The origin of the receptors is a female donor with papillary thyroid cancer or a benign thyroid nodule (not recorded which). Some clones in this sample may be carry-over from other donors' samples.

DNA of the CDR3: TGCAGTGCCAACAACCTGCGGTCAGGGGGCATCTATGGCTACACCTTC. Translation gives CSANNLRSGGIYGYTF. V and J are TRBV20-1 and TRBJ1-2, with 8 bases aligning to TRBD1. Germline assignment: CDR1 DFQATT and CDR2 SNEGSKA (reference sequence). The CDR3 sequence is 16 residues long. The V and J ends lost 6 bases and 4 bases, in that order; junction bases with no gene match: 16.

The chain has TRBV12-3 or TRBV12-4 and TRBJ2-7, with D perhaps assigned TRBD1 or TRBD2 (6 bases each). V dropped 3 bases and J dropped 0 bases, with 12 bases sitting between them. This CDR3 has 15 amino acids. In DNA form, the CDR3 reads TGTGCCAGCAGTTTGATGGGGGGCGGCTCCTACGAGCAGTACTTC. Amino acids: CASSLMGGGSYEQYF.

The chain is built from TRBV5-1 and TRBJ2-7, with 8 positions matching TRBD2. The J segment lost 2 bases and the V segment lost 4 bases, leaving 2 bases of the junction unmatched. The CDR3 covers 13 residues. Germline V gene sequence: CDR1 SGHRS, CDR2 YFSETQ. The CDR3 here is CASSEAGAYEQYF. In DNA, the CDR3 is TGCGCCAGCAGCGAAGCGGGGGCCTACGAGCAGTACTTC.

This clone has at least ten counts. The V gene is TRBV7-9, the J gene TRBJ1-1; 10 bases align to TRBD1. The CDR3 loop spans 14 amino acids. Germline lookup yields CDR1 SEHNR and CDR2 FQNEAQ (reference sequence). J gave up 3 bases and V 5 bases, and 3 bases lay outside the gene matches. The CDR3 protein is CASSKGQGYTEAFF. CDR3 nucleotides: TGTGCCAGCAGCAAGGGACAGGGGTACACTGAAGCTTTCTTT.

Ten or more counts support this clone. V is TRBV3-1 and J is TRBJ2-5, with D possibly called TRBD1 or TRBD2 (6 bases each). V was clipped by 8 bases and J by 7 bases, with 20 bases between them. Germline V gene lookup returns CDR1 LGHDT and CDR2 YNNKEL (reference sequence). This CDR3 is 14 amino acids long. CDR3 residues: CASAGGGEIGTQYF. As DNA, the CDR3 is TGTGCCAGCGCTGGGGGCGGGGAAATAGGGACCCAGTACTTC.

This clone has only one observation. This chain uses TRBV20-1 with TRBJ2-5; D is ambiguous. Trimming took off 0 bases at V and 5 bases at J, with 10 bases between the two ends. The CDR3 length is 13 residues. Germline values: CDR1 DFQATT, CDR2 SNEGSKA (reference sequence). The CDR3 here is CSARDLSDETQYF. The DNA of the CDR3 is TGCAGTGCTAGAGATTTGAGCGACGAGACCCAGTACTTC.

This clone has a count of ten or more. Different DNA sequences within this sample yield the same CDR3. The chain employs TRBV4-1 and TRBJ2-3, with 9 bases identical to TRBD1. Germline V lookup: CDR1 MGHRA, CDR2 YSYEKL. CDR3 size: 15 residues. V was clipped by 3 bases and J by 2 bases; unmatched bases: 3. CDR3 protein: CASSQGTGLTDTQYF. The CDR3 nucleotides read TGCGCCAGCAGCCAGGGGACAGGGCTCACAGATACGCAGTATTTT.

A few counts support this clone. Given a much more abundant clone one base away, this may be a read error. This rearrangement joins TRBV6-4 to TRBJ2-3, with D possibly TRBD1 on 5 matching bases. The CDR3 is made up of 14 amino acids. Germline V gives CDR1 MRHNA, CDR2 SNTAGT. The CDR3: CAGSYSNPTGTQYF. CDR3 bases: TGTGCCGGCAGTTACTCGAATCCCACAGGTACGCAGTATTTT.

A word on this clone: One end of the junction fails to match germline, which may point to a read error. This chain uses TRBV20-1 with TRBJ1-2; tentative D call: TRBD1 (6 bases). This CDR3 is built from 16 residues. Germline lookup yields CDR1 DFQATT and CDR2 SNEGSKA (reference sequence). As DNA, the CDR3 is TGCAGTGCTATGACCGGGGGGGCGCGTACTTTCTATTGCTACACCTTC. Translation: CSAMTGGARTFYCYTF.

The chain joins TRBV20-1 to TRBJ1-2, with 10 nucleotides matching TRBD1. Germline V gene data show CDR1 as DFQATT and CDR2 as SNEGSKA (reference sequence). CDR3 length: 14 residues. V was pared by 2 bases and J by 10 bases, with 10 bases of the junction left unmatched. DNA of the CDR3: TGCAGTGCTAGAAGGGACAGGGGCAGGCATTTCTACACCTTC. This encodes CSARRDRGRHFYTF.

V usage is TRBV5-1 and J usage is TRBJ1-4; weak D call: TRBD1 (6 bases). V dropped 1 base and J dropped 5 bases, with 9 bases sitting between them. Germline assignment: CDR1 SGHRS and CDR2 YFSETQ. The CDR3 is made up of 14 amino acids. The CDR3 coding sequence is TGCGCCAGCAGCTTGAGGGGGACCAATGAAAAACTGTTTTTT. The encoded protein is CASSLRGTNEKLFF.

This clone was picked up many times. The rearrangement uses TRBV9 and TRBJ2-2; 9 nucleotides line up with TRBD2. The CDR3 runs to 18 residues. CDR1 and CDR2 from the germline V gene are SGDLS and YYNGEE. Losses at the gene ends were 1 base for V and 2 bases for J; bases not matched to a gene: 9. CDR3 in amino acids: CASSVRGRARFNTGELFF. The CDR3 region has the DNA TGTGCCAGCAGCGTACGCGGGAGGGCCCGATTTAACACCGGGGAGCTGTTTTTT.

In this sample, this clone turned up a few times. This may be a read error, as it is one base from a much larger clone. The chain links TRBV11-2 to TRBJ2-3; D unclear. Germline assignment: CDR1 SGHAT and CDR2 FQNNGV. The CDR3 is made up of 14 amino acids. V lost 2 bases and J 12 bases, leaving 18 bases between the germline ends. CDR3 DNA sequence: TGTGCCAGCAGCTTAAGATTAGTAACAGATGCACAGTATTTT. It translates to CASSLRLVTDAQYF.

With regard to this clone: One end of the junction varies from germline; a read error may be responsible. The gene calls are TRBV15 and TRBJ2-1; the match to TRBD1 covers 8 bases. The germline CDR1 and CDR2 sequences are LNHNV and YYDKDF (reference sequence). There are 18 residues in the CDR3. The CDR3 reads CAISRTSSPLRGPRSQFF. The CDR3 DNA is TGTGCCATCAGCAGAACCTCCAGCCCCCTCAGGGGGCCCCGGTCACAGTTCTTC. Looking up the rest from reference TRBV15 and TRBJ2-1 gives the full variable domain: DAMVIQNPRYQVTQFGKPVTLSCSQTLNHNVMYWYQQKSSQAPKLLFHYYDKDFNNEADTPDNFQSRRPNTSFCFLDIRSPGLGDTAMYLCAISRTSSPLRGPRSQFFGPGTRLTVL.

This clone was found a few times. This chain joins TRBV28 and TRBJ2-7; 9 bases match TRBD1. This CDR3 comprises 16 residues. Germline V lookup: CDR1 MDHEN, CDR2 SYDVKM. With V trimmed by 3 bases and J by 5 bases, 11 bases remained unmatched. The CDR3 DNA is TGTGCCAGCAGTTTCCGATCCGGGACAGGGAACCACGAGCAGTACTTC. Translated, it gives CASSFRSGTGNHEQYF.

The V gene is TRBV28, the J gene TRBJ1-2, with unresolved D. Germline values: CDR1 MDHEN, CDR2 SYDVKM. V was cut by 10 bases and J by 2 bases, with 14 bases left in between. The CDR3 is made up of 13 amino acids. CDR3 region: CANRPAGNYGYTF. The CDR3 DNA follows: TGTGCCAACCGCCCGGCAGGCAACTATGGCTACACCTTC.

This chain connects TRBV11-2 to TRBJ2-1; 9 bases match TRBD1. The ends lost 3 bases at V and 4 bases at J; junction bases unmatched: 4. The CDR3 has 15 amino acids. Germline CDR1 SGHAT, CDR2 FQNNGV. CDR3 nucleotides: TGTGCCAGCAGCTTCTGGGGGACAGGGTACAATGAGCAGTTCTTC. It specifies CASSFWGTGYNEQFF.

A few counts support this clone. This chain links TRBV11-3 with TRBJ2-2; D unclear. The CDR3 sequence is 13 residues long. The germline V gene encodes CDR1 SGHNT and CDR2 YENEEA. Trimming cost V 2 bases and J 3 bases, with 4 bases left between them. The CDR3 reads CASSLMYTGELFF. The CDR3 coding sequence is TGTGCCAGCAGCTTAATGTACACCGGGGAGCTGTTTTTT.

On this clone itself: This is likely a read error, given that the CDR3 carries no conserved phenylalanine or tryptophan at its end. The V call is TRBV30, the J call TRBJ1-3; tentatively, D is TRBD1 (6 bases). The germline CDR1 and CDR2 sequences are GTSNPN and SVGIG (reference sequence). This CDR3 contains 13 residues. CDR3 region: CAWSQGKGTTIYL. The CDR3 nucleotides read TGTGCCTGGTCCCAGGGGAAAGGAACCACCATATATTTG.

This clone was picked up many times. This chain uses TRBV7-6 with TRBJ1-6, with 9 nucleotides matching TRBD1. V shed 5 bases and J 7 bases; nucleotides not matched to a gene: 3. In germline, CDR1 is SGHVS, CDR2 FNYEAQ. CDR3 size: 14 residues. CDR3 in amino acids: CASSRQGENSPLHF. The DNA for the CDR3 is TGTGCCAGCAGCCGACAGGGGGAAAATTCACCCCTCCACTTT.

The V call is TRBV2, the J call TRBJ2-7; TRBD2 matches at 8 bases. The germline V gene encodes CDR1 SNHLY and CDR2 FYNNEI. CDR3 length equals 14 residues. Trimming cost V 7 bases and J 2 bases; bases outside gene matches: 7. Here the CDR3 reads CASTSGSIPYEQYF. The CDR3 DNA follows: TGTGCCAGCACCAGCGGGAGTATCCCCTACGAGCAGTACTTC. Filled out from reference TRBV2 and TRBJ2-7, the complete variable domain reads EPEVTQTPSHQVTQMGQEVILRCVPISNHLYFYWYRQILGQKVEFLVSFYNNEISEKSEIFDDQFSVERPDGSNFTLKIRSTKLEDSAMYFCASTSGSIPYEQYFGPGTRLTVT.

V gene TRBV7-2 combines with J gene TRBJ2-1, with TRBD2 matching 10 bases. CDR3 length equals 15 residues. Germline V gene sequence: CDR1 SGHTA, CDR2 FQGNSA. V shed 6 bases and J 7 bases; nucleotides not matched to a gene: 9. CDR3 nucleotide sequence: TGTGCCAGCAGACTGAGCGGGGGGGCCTCGAATGAGCAGTTCTTC. Encoded protein: CASRLSGGASNEQFF.

This clone was seen many times. A much larger clone sits a single nucleotide away, making a read error possible. CDR3 protein: CASRIAGEAYEQSF. CDR3 nucleotide sequence: TGTGCCAGTAGGATAGCGGGAGAGGCGTATGAGCAGTCCTTC. The chain uses TRBV19 and TRBJ2-1; TRBD2 aligns across 9 bases. Looked up from germline, CDR1 is LNHDA and CDR2 is SQIVND (reference sequence). The CDR3 sequence is 14 residues long.

This clone was seen once. The rearrangement joins TRBV5-1 to TRBJ2-6, with a possible D match to TRBD1 (6 bases). The V gene's germline CDR1 is SGHRS and CDR2 YFSETQ. V lost 4 bases and J lost 4, with 21 bases in between. CDR3 length: 18 residues. CDR3 amino acids: CASSLRDTSSTGANVLTF. The CDR3 DNA follows: TGCGCCAGCAGCCTCCGGGACACATCGTCGACCGGGGCCAACGTCCTGACTTTC. Looking up the rest from reference TRBV5-1 and TRBJ2-6 gives the full variable domain: KAGVTQTPRYLIKTRGQQVTLSCSPISGHRSVSWYQQTPGQGLQFLFEYFSETQRNKGNFPGRFSGRQFSNSRSEMNVSTLELGDSALYLCASSLRDTSSTGANVLTFGAGSRLTVL.

This chain connects TRBV19 to TRBJ2-7; 8 nucleotides align to TRBD1. CDR3 size: 13 residues. Germline CDR1 reads LNHDA; CDR2 reads SQIVND (reference sequence). The V segment lost 4 bases and the J segment 4 bases; nucleotides outside the gene matches: 3. CDR3 sequence reads: CASSTGQEYEQYF. For the CDR3, the DNA is TGTGCCAGTAGTACGGGACAGGAATACGAGCAGTACTTC.

The chain couples TRBV7-8 to TRBJ2-7; D unresolved. V shed 0 bases and J shed 4 bases, with 10 bases lying between them. Germline CDR1 and CDR2: SGHVS and FQNEAQ. CDR3 length equals 14 residues. CDR3 protein: CASSLATWGYEQYF. CDR3 DNA: TGTGCCAGCAGCTTAGCTACCTGGGGTTACGAGCAGTACTTC.

This clone has at least ten counts. J is TRBJ1-4 and V is TRBV18; no definite D call. Trimming removed 3 bases at V and 4 bases at J, with 9 bases between. This CDR3 region has 14 residues. The germline CDR1 and CDR2 sequences are KGHSH and LQKENI. DNA of the CDR3: TGTGCCAGCTCACCTAGACGGCTTAATGAAAAACTGTTTTTT. It encodes CASSPRRLNEKLFF.

This clone was observed many times. This chain connects TRBV7-9 to TRBJ2-7; D unresolved. Germline V gene data show CDR1 as SEHNR and CDR2 as FQNEAQ (reference sequence). The CDR3 spans 12 residues. V lost 1 base to trimming and J lost 4 bases, with 5 bases between them. The CDR3 here is CASSLEPYEQYF. CDR3 bases: TGTGCCAGCAGCTTAGAACCTTACGAGCAGTACTTC.

The chain has TRBV19 and TRBJ2-2, with 7 bases that match TRBD1. J gave up 1 base and V 4 bases, and 12 bases lay outside the gene matches. CDR3 length: 18 residues. Germline V gene sequence: CDR1 LNHDA, CDR2 SQIVND (reference sequence). CDR3 amino acids: CASSTSYLGTVNTGELFF. The CDR3 DNA reads as TGTGCCAGTAGTACCAGTTACCTCGGGACAGTGAACACCGGGGAGCTGTTTTTT.

The chain links TRBV20-1 to TRBJ2-7; D possibly corresponds to TRBD1 (5 bases). The CDR3 spans 14 residues. Germline CDR1 is DFQATT and CDR2 is SNEGSKA (reference sequence). Trimming shortened V by 8 bases and J by 0 bases, and 17 bases separated the two germline ends. Here the CDR3 reads CSLKPRQNSYEQYF. CDR3 nucleotide sequence: TGCAGTCTAAAGCCCCGACAGAACTCCTACGAGCAGTACTTC.

The chain has TRBV14 and TRBJ2-1; TRBD2 agrees at 9 bases. Looked up from germline, CDR1 is SGHDN and CDR2 is FVKESK. Losses at the gene ends were 4 bases for V and 4 bases for J; bases not matched to a gene: 5. The CDR3 has 15 residues. CDR3 nucleotide sequence: TGTGCCAGCAGCCTTAGGACTAGCGTGTACAATGAGCAGTTCTTC. The encoded protein is CASSLRTSVYNEQFF.